A selection of T cell receptor beta chains follows, all from one sample in a study of cytomegalovirus exposure and HLA in healthy donors. Libraries were prepared by immunoSEQ multiplex PCR; TCRdb keeps only in-frame clonotypes and omits some of them. This sample has 200,000 to 250,000 clones, with 60% to 80% found just once. Sequencing used PBMCs. The receptors come from a male donor in good health and CMV-seronegative. The CDR3 runs from the conserved cysteine through the conserved F or W. The order of the fields is J gene, D gene, V gene, clone size, CDR3 DNA, CDR3 protein. The D gene is left open where the match is weak. Clone size is shown for a subset of rows, as once, few, many or a class of expanded clone.

>TRBJ2-7|TRBD1|TRBV7-2|once
TGTGCCAGCAGCTTCAGGGGGCGAGTCTACGAGCAGTACTTC
CASSFRGRVYEQYF
>TRBJ2-5|TRBD2|TRBV19|NA
TGTGCCAGTAGTATAGGTCTGGGACTAGCGGGACAAGAGACCCAGTACTTC
CASSIGLGLAGQETQYF
>TRBJ2-1|NA|TRBV9|NA
TGTGCCAGCAGCGTAGAGGGTTCACTAGCCTACAATGAGCAGTTCTTC
CASSVEGSLAYNEQFF
>TRBJ2-3|TRBD2|TRBV2|NA
TGTGCCAGCAAGAAGCGGGGAGTCGCAGATACGCAGTATTTT
CASKKRGVADTQYF
>TRBJ1-1|NA|TRBV6-1|NA
TGTGCCAGCAGTGAGTTCTCTTGGGGGGACACTGAAGCTTTCTTT
CASSEFSWGDTEAFF
>TRBJ1-1|TRBD1|TRBV19|once
TGTGCCAGTAGTAAATCGACAGGGAGAGTTTTAGTGAACACTGAAGCTTTCTTT
CASSKSTGRVLVNTEAFF
>TRBJ1-4|NA|TRBV9|NA
TGTGCCAGCAGCGTTACAGGGACCAATGAAAAACTGTTTTTT
CASSVTGTNEKLFF
>TRBJ2-7|TRBD1|TRBV10-2|NA
TGCGCCAGCAGTGGGCCGGGACAGGGAACCTACGAGCAGTACTTC
CASSGPGQGTYEQYF
>TRBJ1-1|TRBD1|TRBV29-1|few
TGCAGCGACATGACAGGGGAGAACACTGAAGCTTTCTTT
CSDMTGENTEAFF
>TRBJ2-7|NA|TRBV4-1|NA
TGCGCCAGCAGCCAAGCGGGTCTTGCCTCGTACGAGCAGTACTTC
CASSQAGLASYEQYF
>TRBJ2-3|TRBD1|TRBV2|NA
TGTGCCAGCAACTTGGGGACAGCGATTTCCACAGATACGCAGTATTTT
CASNLGTAISTDTQYF
>TRBJ1-1|NA|TRBV20-1|NA
TGCAGTGCTAGATTAGCCACTGAAGCTTTCTTT
CSARLATEAFF
>TRBJ2-7|NA|TRBV29-1|once
TGCAGCGTTGTGGTCAGCGGGGAGCAGTACTTC
CSVVVSGEQYF
>TRBJ1-1|TRBD1|TRBV6-1|NA
TGTGCCAGCAGTTCCGGGACAGGGCAGAACACTGAAGCTTTCTTT
CASSSGTGQNTEAFF
>TRBJ2-2|TRBD2|TRBV7-9|NA
TGTGCCAGCAGCCGACTAGCGGGCGGGGAGCTGTTTTTT
CASSRLAGGELFF
>TRBJ2-5|NA|TRBV5-1|NA
TGCGCCAGCAGCTTGGTCCAGGGTGAGACCCAGTACTTC
CASSLVQGETQYF
>TRBJ1-2|TRBD1|TRBV19|NA
TGTGCCAGTAGCAGGCGGACAGGGGAAGAAGGCTACACCTTC
CASSRRTGEEGYTF
>TRBJ2-5|TRBD1|TRBV25-1|NA
TGTGCCAGCACCGGGGACAGGGTAGCGGAGACCCAGTACTTC
CASTGDRVAETQYF
>TRBJ2-7|TRBD2|TRBV28|few
TGTGCCAGCAGGGGGCGGACGGGGCGGGGGGCCTACGAGCAGTACTTC
CASRGRTGRGAYEQYF
>TRBJ1-1|TRBD1|TRBV6-5|NA
TGTGCCAGCAGCATTACTAACAGGGGCGGCGAAGCTTTCTTT
CASSITNRGGEAFF
>TRBJ2-7|NA|TRBV7-3|NA
TGTGCCAGCAGCTTATCCCCAGGGGAACCCCACGAGCAGTACTTC
CASSLSPGEPHEQYF
>TRBJ2-3|NA|TRBV5-1|NA
TGCGCCAGCAGCTTGGGGGACTTCACAGATACGCAGTATTTT
CASSLGDFTDTQYF
>TRBJ1-2|TRBD1|TRBV4-1|NA
TGCGCCAGCAGCCAAACCTATGACAGGGGCTATGGCTACACCTTC
CASSQTYDRGYGYTF
>TRBJ1-5|TRBD1|TRBV19|NA
TGTGCCAGTAGTTTACCGGGACAGGGGCAGCCCCAGCATTTT
CASSLPGQGQPQHF
>TRBJ1-4|NA|TRBV14|NA
TGTGCCAGCAGCCTGACAGGCGCCAATGAAAAACTGTTTTTT
CASSLTGANEKLFF
>TRBJ2-7|NA|TRBV30|NA
TGTGCCTGGAGTGTACCGAGGCCCCCCTACGAGCAGTACTTC
CAWSVPRPPYEQYF
>TRBJ2-3|TRBD2|TRBV5-6|NA
TGTGCCAGCAGCTTGGAATTCGGACTAGCGGGAGCAGATACGCAGTATTTT
CASSLEFGLAGADTQYF
>TRBJ1-3|TRBD1|TRBV4-1|NA
TGCGCCAGCAGCCAAGCCGGGACAGGGTTGGACACCATATATTTT
CASSQAGTGLDTIYF
>TRBJ2-1|NA|TRBV19|NA
TGTGCCAGTAGTATAGAGGAGGGGCACTACAATGAGCAGTTCTTC
CASSIEEGHYNEQFF
>TRBJ2-7|TRBD2|TRBV10-1|NA
TGCGCCAGCAGTGTACTAGCGGGAGTTCCCCACGAGCAGTACTTC
CASSVLAGVPHEQYF
>TRBJ2-3|TRBD2|TRBV6-5|medium-sized
TGTGCCAGCAGTTTCCTAGCGGGAGGCACAGATACGCAGTATTTT
CASSFLAGGTDTQYF
>TRBJ2-3|TRBD1|TRBV5-4|NA
TGTGCCAGCAGCCAGGGGGACCCCACAGATACGCAGTATTTT
CASSQGDPTDTQYF
>TRBJ1-2|NA|TRBV28|NA
TGTGCCAGCAGTTTCGATAATCCCAGGGATGGCTACACCTTC
CASSFDNPRDGYTF
>TRBJ2-7|TRBD2|TRBV9|NA
TGTGCCAGCAGCGTAGATGTAGCGGGAGGAGGTGGCGAGCAGTACTTC
CASSVDVAGGGGEQYF
>TRBJ2-7|TRBD2|TRBV9|few
TGTGCCAGCAGCGTATCGGCTAGCGGGAGGGCCTACGAGCAGTACTTC
CASSVSASGRAYEQYF
>TRBJ2-5|TRBD1|TRBV5-1|NA
TGCGCCAGCAGCTTACTCCGGGACAGGGTTACTGGGGAGCAGTACTTC
CASSLLRDRVTGEQYF
>TRBJ1-5|TRBD1|TRBV6-1|NA
TGTGCCAGCAGTGAAGGGTTGTCAGGGACAGGGAATCAGCCCCAGCATTTT
CASSEGLSGTGNQPQHF
>TRBJ2-2|NA|TRBV5-1|NA
TGCGCCAGCAGCTTGATCACAGGTAGCACCGGGGAGCTGTTTTTT
CASSLITGSTGELFF
>TRBJ2-1|TRBD2|TRBV7-9|NA
TGTGCCAGCAGCTCGTCCGCGGCGGGAGGGCCCCCGAATGAGCAGTTCTTC
CASSSSAAGGPPNEQFF
>TRBJ2-5|NA|TRBV4-1|NA
TGCGCCAGCAGCCAAGTGAGGGCTTTGGAGACCCAGTACTTC
CASSQVRALETQYF
>TRBJ2-2|TRBD2|TRBV7-2|NA
TGTGCCATCCTAGCGGGACTCACCGGGGAGCTGTTTTTT
CAILAGLTGELFF
>TRBJ2-7|TRBD2|TRBV2|NA
TGTGCCAGCAGTGAGGGACTAGCGGAGCGAGGGGAGCAGTACTTC
CASSEGLAERGEQYF
>TRBJ1-2|NA|TRBV19|NA
TGTGCCAGTACCCCACAGCCAACCTCCTATGGCTACACCTTC
CASTPQPTSYGYTF
>TRBJ2-1|TRBD2|TRBV7-9|few
TGTGCCAGCAGCCTTTTTTCCAGCGGGAGGGAGGGCAATGAGCAGTTCTTC
CASSLFSSGREGNEQFF
>TRBJ2-7|TRBD2|TRBV9|NA
TGTGCCAGCAGCGTAGGCGGAGCGGGAGGATACGAGCAGTACTTC
CASSVGGAGGYEQYF
>TRBJ1-5|NA|TRBV10-2|few
TGCGCCAGCAGTGTGGCGGGGAGCAATCAGCCCCAGCATTTT
CASSVAGSNQPQHF
>TRBJ2-5|NA|TRBV15|NA
TGTGCCACCAGCAGAGATCGAGGGGGAGAGACCCAGTACTTC
CATSRDRGGETQYF
>TRBJ1-1|NA|TRBV5-1|NA
TGCGCCAGCAGACTGGGCCTGAACACTGAAGCTTTCTTT
CASRLGLNTEAFF
>TRBJ2-7|TRBD2|TRBV7-2|NA
TGTGCCAGCAGCCTTAGCGGGATGGGGTCCTACGAGCAGTACTTC
CASSLSGMGSYEQYF
>TRBJ2-7|TRBD2|TRBV10-1|NA
TGCGCCAGCAGTGAGTCGACTAGCGGGAGGGCCAAATACTACGAGCAGTACTTC
CASSESTSGRAKYYEQYF
>TRBJ2-5|NA|TRBV10-3|NA
TGTGCCATCTCGCGGTCCGAACAAGAGACCCAGTACTTC
CAISRSEQETQYF
>TRBJ2-3|TRBD2|TRBV19|NA
TGTGCCTGTAGGGGGCCTAGCGGGAGGGATACGCAGTATTTT
CACRGPSGRDTQYF
>TRBJ2-7|TRBD1|TRBV30|NA
TGTGCCTGGAATATTGAGGACAGGGGGCTTTTTGAGCAGTACTTC
CAWNIEDRGLFEQYF
>TRBJ1-1|NA|TRBV7-6|few
TGTGCCAGCAGCTTAGTCAACGGTATTCCGGACACTGAAGCTTTCTTT
CASSLVNGIPDTEAFF